This TCR beta chain was obtained from a study of cytomegalovirus exposure and HLA in healthy donors. A multiplex PCR was run with 60 Vbeta primers and 13 Jbeta primers. Profiled with immunoSEQ multiplex PCR; TCRdb holds only in-frame clones, not every one. The table lists about 98,000 clones, roughly 81% of them singletons. Germline lookup yields CDR1 MNHEY and CDR2 SVGAGI. V shed 0 bases and J 5 bases; nucleotides not matched to a gene: 7. This CDR3 region has 16 residues. Overall study results and limits: In a later analysis, donors in an Asian-associated ancestry cluster reportedly had fewer N-insertions in productive TCRs than the cohort mean. There were some V segments, including TRBV6-2 and TRBV6-3, excluded as indistinguishable.

Only a few counts were recorded for this clone. No antigen is known for it. The receptor was derived from a man in his forties in good health and CMV-seronegative. The source material was PBMCs. The chain employs TRBV6-5 and TRBJ2-5; 9 nucleotides align to TRBD1. The CDR3 loop is CASSYSRGQGWETQYF. As DNA, the CDR3 is TGTGCCAGCAGTTACTCGAGGGGACAGGGATGGGAGACCCAGTACTTC.